Below are 13 T cell receptor beta chains sequenced from a single sample in a study of T cells in Graves' hyperthyroidism and ophthalmopathy. RNA transcripts provided the source from which TCR beta CDR3 regions were amplified. A set of HTBI primers served as the primers for a first-round RT-PCR of the TCR CDR3. TCRdb independently ran MiXCR on the multiplex PCR reads; one entry per CDR3 protein. The sample holds about 640,000 distinct CDR3 sequences, around 21% seen once. The sample comprised blood. Receptors originate from a man aged 30 to 39 with Graves' ophthalmopathy.

This clonotype was detected only a few times. This chain connects TRBV19 to TRBJ2-1, with 10 bases identical to TRBD2. In germline, CDR1 is LNHDA, CDR2 SQIVND (reference sequence). Trimming cost V 4 bases and J 5 bases; bases outside gene matches: 5. CDR3 length: 15 amino acids. CDR3 protein: CASSTGTSVNNEQFF. CDR3 nucleotides: TGTGCCAGTAGTACCGGGACTAGCGTGAACAATGAGCAGTTCTTC.

This clonotype was detected a few times. The chain joins TRBV3-1 to TRBJ2-1; no reliable D call. Looked up from germline, CDR1 is LGHDT and CDR2 is YNNKEL (reference sequence). V dropped 0 bases and J dropped 0 bases, with 9 bases sitting between them. This CDR3 has 16 residues. The DNA for the CDR3 is TGTGCCAGCAGCCAAGATACCCGCAGCTCCTACAATGAGCAGTTCTTC. Its translation is CASSQDTRSSYNEQFF.

This chain's CDR3 is CATLTFGTSGTGELFF. The DNA for the CDR3 is TGCGCCACCCTAACCTTCGGGACTAGCGGAACCGGGGAGCTGTTTTTT. V and J are TRBV10-2 and TRBJ2-2; 11 positions agree with TRBD2. The germline V gene encodes CDR1 WSHSY and CDR2 SAAADI. The length of the CDR3 is 16 residues. V was pared by 10 bases and J by 5 bases, with 12 bases of the junction left unmatched.

This clonotype was detected ten times or more. J is TRBJ2-3 and V is TRBV2; maybe TRBD2 (6 bases). Between the trimmed V and J ends, which lost 4 bases and 2 bases, there was a span of 13 bases. Looked up from germline, CDR1 is SNHLY and CDR2 is FYNNEI. The CDR3 has 15 amino acids. For the CDR3, the DNA is TGTGCCAGCAGTGTGGTTAGCGGACTCACAGATACGCAGTATTTT. Translation gives CASSVVSGLTDTQYF.

V is TRBV9 and J is TRBJ2-5, with 7 bases fitting TRBD1. V lost 3 bases, J lost 0 bases, and 2 bases stayed unmatched. Germline CDR1 SGDLS, CDR2 YYNGEE. The CDR3 loop spans 14 amino acids. CDR3 loop: CASSAGTDQETQYF. The DNA for the CDR3 is TGTGCCAGCAGCGCCGGGACAGACCAAGAGACCCAGTACTTC.

There are a few counts of this clonotype. The chain uses TRBV12-3 or TRBV12-4 and TRBJ1-6; D remains ambiguous. The length of the CDR3 is 13 residues. The V gene lost 2 bases and the J gene lost 10 bases, with 9 bases spanning the gap. CDR3 nucleotides: TGTGCCAGCAGTTTACAGGCTAAATCACCCCTCCACTTT. Encoded protein: CASSLQAKSPLHF.

This clonotype was seen a few times. The chain links TRBV6-1 to TRBJ2-5; D is unresolved. V was clipped by 5 bases and J by 5 bases, with 15 bases between them. The CDR3 is 14 amino acids. CDR1 MNHNS and CDR2 SASEGT come from the germline V gene. CDR3 sequence: CASSLSTGRETQYF. The CDR3 DNA is TGTGCCAGCAGTCTTTCGACCGGCCGGGAGACCCAGTACTTC.

This clonotype occurred a few times. This chain connects TRBV19 to TRBJ2-2; maybe TRBD2 (5 bases). The CDR3 spans 15 residues. Germline CDR1 LNHDA, CDR2 SQIVND (reference sequence). The V gene lost 4 bases and the J gene lost 0 bases, with 9 bases spanning the gap. The CDR3, as DNA: TGTGCCAGTAGTAAACTAGTTACGAACACCGGGGAGCTGTTTTTT. It codes for CASSKLVTNTGELFF.

This clonotype was found many times. J is TRBJ2-7 and V is TRBV7-2, with 10 positions matching TRBD2. Germline CDR1 and CDR2: SGHTA and FQGNSA. Trimming cost V 1 base and J 5 bases; bases outside gene matches: 5. The CDR3 runs to 15 residues. In nucleotides, the CDR3 is TGTGCCAGCAGCTTAGGAGCGGGAGGGCCCAACGAGCAGTACTTC. Protein sequence: CASSLGAGGPNEQYF.

The chain combines TRBV27 with TRBJ2-7; the match to TRBD1 covers 8 bases. The CDR3 contains 15 residues. Germline V lookup: CDR1 MNHEY, CDR2 SMNVEV (reference sequence). V lost 5 bases, J lost 7 bases, and 13 bases stayed unmatched. CDR3 bases: TGTGCCAGCAGTACCCAGGGACAGGCCCCGGGGGAGCAGTACTTC. Amino acids: CASSTQGQAPGEQYF.

In its sample, this clonotype was seen many times. This chain joins TRBV27 and TRBJ2-1; D may be TRBD1 (6 bases). This CDR3 region has 15 residues. Trimming took 4 bases from V and 3 from J, leaving 13 bases between them. CDR1 and CDR2 from the germline V gene are MNHEY and SMNVEV (reference sequence). The CDR3 loop is CASSSPSRGYNEQFF. The CDR3 nucleotides read TGTGCCAGCAGTTCCCCGAGCAGGGGCTACAATGAGCAGTTCTTC.

This clonotype turned up a few times. This chain links TRBV27 with TRBJ2-2, with D possibly TRBD2 on 5 matching bases. Germline CDR1 MNHEY, CDR2 SMNVEV (reference sequence). The CDR3 is 12 residues long. The V end was cut by 6 bases, the J end by 3 bases, with 5 bases between. CDR3 residues: CASREDTGELFF. CDR3 coding DNA: TGTGCCAGCAGGGAGGACACCGGGGAGCTGTTTTTT.

The table lists this clonotype with many counts. The chain has TRBV20-1 and TRBJ2-3, with TRBD1 matching 9 bases. CDR1 and CDR2 (germline): DFQATT, SNEGSKA (reference sequence). V dropped 5 bases and J dropped 2; count of bases not matched to a gene: 2. The CDR3 runs 13 residues. The CDR3 DNA reads as TGCAGTGCTCGGGACAGGGACACAGATACGCAGTATTTT. Protein: CSARDRDTDTQYF.